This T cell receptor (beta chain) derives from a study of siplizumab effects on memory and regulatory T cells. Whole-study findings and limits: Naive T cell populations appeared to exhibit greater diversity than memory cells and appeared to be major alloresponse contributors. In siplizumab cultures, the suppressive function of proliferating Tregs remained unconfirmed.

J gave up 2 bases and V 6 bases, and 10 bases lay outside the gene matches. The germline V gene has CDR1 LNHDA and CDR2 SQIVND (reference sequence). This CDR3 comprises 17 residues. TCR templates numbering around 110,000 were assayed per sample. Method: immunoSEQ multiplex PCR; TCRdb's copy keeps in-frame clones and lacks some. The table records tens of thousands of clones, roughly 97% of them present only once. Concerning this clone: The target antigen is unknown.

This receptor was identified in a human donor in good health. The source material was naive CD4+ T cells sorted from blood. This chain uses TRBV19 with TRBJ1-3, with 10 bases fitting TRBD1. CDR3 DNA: TGTGCCAGTAGACCCGGGACAGGGGCCGCAACTGGAAACACCATATATTTT. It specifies CASRPGTGAATGNTIYF.